This passage covers 21 T cell receptor beta chains from one sample sequenced in a study of blood T cell repertoires in COVID-19. Produced via immunoSEQ multiplex PCR; TCRdb's table is partial and in-frame only. The data show under 130,000 clones, more than 80% seen once. The sequenced sample was peripheral blood. The receptors were gathered from a human donor in a cohort sampled during active COVID-19.

The V gene is TRBV4-2, the J gene TRBJ2-2; D is undetermined. Germline assignment: CDR1 LGHNA and CDR2 YNFKEQ. CDR3 size: 14 residues. Trimming took off 0 bases at V and 6 bases at J, with 8 bases between the two ends. CDR3 protein: CASSQERLAGELFF. CDR3 bases: TGTGCCAGCAGCCAAGAGAGGCTAGCCGGGGAGCTGTTTTTT.

CDR3 in amino acids: CASLPGQGSTEAFF. Here the CDR3 DNA reads TGTGCCAGCCTCCCTGGGCAGGGGAGCACTGAAGCTTTCTTT. The J gene is TRBJ1-1, the V gene TRBV7-3, with a tentative D call TRBD1 (6 bases). CDR1 SGHTA and CDR2 FQGTGA come from the germline V gene. The CDR3 extends over 14 amino acids. Between the trimmed V and J ends, which lost 8 bases and 4 bases, there was a span of 17 bases.

The chain uses TRBV3-1 (or the pseudogene TRBV3-2) and TRBJ1-1, with D maybe TRBD1 (5 bases). From germline, CDR1 is LGHDT and CDR2 YNNKEL (reference sequence). CDR3 size: 14 residues. V lost 4 bases and J 0 bases, leaving 9 bases between the germline ends. The DNA of the CDR3 is TGTGCCAGCAGCCTGGGGCCGCTGAACACTGAAGCTTTCTTT. Translating it yields CASSLGPLNTEAFF.

The table lists this clone with a count of one. CDR3 residues: CASRRQGSNQPQHF. The DNA for the CDR3 is TGTGCCAGCAGGAGACAGGGGAGCAATCAGCCCCAGCATTTT. J is TRBJ1-5 and V is TRBV2; 8 nucleotides align to TRBD1. V lost 6 bases and J lost 1; bases outside the gene matches: 2. The CDR3 is 14 residues long. The germline V gene has CDR1 SNHLY and CDR2 FYNNEI. The entire variable domain, with the rest obtained from reference TRBV2 and TRBJ1-5, is as follows: EPEVTQTPSHQVTQMGQEVILRCVPISNHLYFYWYRQILGQKVEFLVSFYNNEISEKSEIFDDQFSVERPDGSNFTLKIRSTKLEDSAMYFCASRRQGSNQPQHFGDGTRLSIL.

This clone is a singleton in its sample. V is TRBV6-5 and J is TRBJ1-5; no definite D call. Trimming stripped 7 bases from V and 6 bases from J, with 13 bases between. Germline CDR1 is MNHEY and CDR2 is SVGAGI. The CDR3 consists of 13 residues. The CDR3 region is CASTPYSIQPQHF. The CDR3 DNA is TGTGCCAGCACCCCTTACTCAATTCAGCCCCAGCATTTT.

This clone was seen just once. This chain links TRBV5-1 with TRBJ2-2; D is possibly TRBD2 (6 bases). Germline V gene sequence: CDR1 SGHRS, CDR2 YFSETQ. The V end was cut by 4 bases, the J end by 6 bases, with 13 bases between. The CDR3 loop spans 14 amino acids. Written as DNA, the CDR3 is TGCGCCAGCAGCCCCCCGGGACTTCCCGGGGAGCTGTTTTTT. It specifies CASSPPGLPGELFF.

V is TRBV5-8 and J is TRBJ2-5; D possibly uses TRBD1 or TRBD2 (6 bases each). CDR1 SGHTS and CDR2 YDEGEE come from the germline V gene. The CDR3 runs 15 residues. The V end lost 5 bases, the J end lost 5 bases, and 19 bases lay between the germline ends. The CDR3 DNA reads TGTGCCAGCAGTTTGACAGGACTAAGCTCGGAGACCCAGTACTTC. It specifies CASSLTGLSSETQYF. The full variable domain, in which reference TRBV5-8 and TRBJ2-5 provide the parts outside the CDR3, is EAGVTQSPTHLIKTRGQQATLRCSPISGHTSVYWYQQALGLGLQFLLWYDEGEERNRGNFPPRFSGRQFPNYSSELNVNALELEDSALYLCASSLTGLSSETQYFGPGTRLLVL.

Only a few counts were recorded for this clone. The chain uses TRBV3-1 (or the pseudogene TRBV3-2) and TRBJ1-1, with 11 nucleotides matching TRBD1. The V and J ends lost 2 bases and 6 bases, in that order; junction bases with no gene match: 5. The CDR3 covers 15 residues. Germline V gene sequence: CDR1 LGHDT, CDR2 YNNKEL (reference sequence). The CDR3 reads CASSQMGQGVAEAFF. DNA for the CDR3: TGTGCCAGCAGCCAAATGGGACAGGGGGTAGCTGAAGCTTTCTTT.

V gene TRBV4-3 combines with J gene TRBJ2-6; D is perhaps TRBD2 (6 bases). From germline, CDR1 is LGHNA and CDR2 YSLEER. The V end was cut by 1 base, the J end by 1 base, with 11 bases between. This CDR3 contains 17 residues. This CDR3 is CASSQAVGRSGANVLTF. The DNA of the CDR3 is TGCGCCAGCAGCCAAGCGGTGGGGAGGTCTGGGGCCAACGTCCTGACTTTC.

This chain links TRBV10-3 with TRBJ2-3; 9 nucleotides match TRBD1. Germline CDR1 reads ENHRY; CDR2 reads SYGVKD. V dropped 2 bases and J dropped 5; count of bases not matched to a gene: 11. CDR3 length equals 17 residues. CDR3 nucleotide sequence: TGTGCCATCAGTGAGCCGTGGACAGGGGCCAAAGGAGATACGCAGTATTTT. It specifies CAISEPWTGAKGDTQYF.

The chain recombines TRBV2 with TRBJ2-4; tentatively, D is TRBD1 (5 bases). Trimming took 8 bases from V and 8 from J, leaving 10 bases between them. The CDR3 runs 11 residues. Per the germline V gene, CDR1 is SNHLY and CDR2 is FYNNEI. The CDR3 DNA sequence: TGTGCCAGCCTGACAGCTGACATTCAGTACTTC. Translated: CASLTADIQYF.

The V and J genes are TRBV6-2 or TRBV6-3 and TRBJ2-7, with unresolved D. This CDR3 spans 15 amino acids. Germline CDR1 MNHEY, CDR2 SVGEGT. V was shortened by 0 bases and J by 2 bases, with 11 bases between the two germline ends. This CDR3 is CASSYSAGRAYEQYF. The CDR3 bases are TGTGCCAGCAGTTACTCGGCAGGCCGTGCCTACGAGCAGTACTTC.

This chain links TRBV4-2 with TRBJ1-1, with TRBD1 as a possible D gene (5 bases). Germline V gene lookup returns CDR1 LGHNA and CDR2 YNFKEQ. This CDR3 has 17 amino acids. The V and J ends lost 0 bases and 2 bases respectively, with 16 bases between them. In nucleotides, the CDR3 is TGTGCCAGCAGCCAAGATAGACCCGCGACAGCTAACACTGAAGCTTTCTTT. Its protein is CASSQDRPATANTEAFF.

This chain links TRBV4-1 with TRBJ2-3; D uncertain. This CDR3 contains 12 residues. The V gene's germline CDR1 is MGHRA and CDR2 YSYEKL. V lost 1 base, J lost 5 bases, and 4 bases lay in between. The CDR3 nucleotides are TGCGCCAGCAGCCAAGGTATAGATACGCAGTATTTT. Amino acids: CASSQGIDTQYF.

This clone was observed a few times. The chain uses TRBV4-2 and TRBJ1-6, with D perhaps TRBD1 (5 bases). In germline, CDR1 is LGHNA, CDR2 YNFKEQ. The CDR3 contains 17 residues. V gave up 2 bases and J gave up 5 bases, with 16 bases separating them. The CDR3 sequence is CASSQLPPGGNNSPLHF. CDR3 DNA: TGTGCCAGCAGCCAACTCCCTCCGGGGGGTAATAATTCACCCCTCCACTTT.

This chain uses TRBV29-1 with TRBJ1-1; D unclear. This CDR3 contains 12 residues. V was trimmed by 4 bases and J by 1 base, leaving 7 bases between them. The germline V gene encodes CDR1 SQVTM and CDR2 ANQGSEA. The DNA of the CDR3 is TGCAGCGTTGTAATTTGGAACACTGAAGCTTTCTTT. As protein: CSVVIWNTEAFF.

This chain's CDR3 is CASSLVGGNSNQPQHF. In DNA form, the CDR3 reads TGTGCCAGCAGCTTGGTAGGCGGCAATAGCAATCAGCCCCAGCATTTT. The chain uses TRBV5-5 and TRBJ1-5; D gene unclear. CDR1 and CDR2 (germline): SGHKS, YYEKEE (reference sequence). Trimming took off 0 bases at V and 0 bases at J, with 10 bases between the two ends. The CDR3 spans 16 residues.

V gene TRBV7-2 combines with J gene TRBJ2-4; 10 nucleotides align to TRBD1. Germline lookup yields CDR1 SGHTA and CDR2 FQGNSA. The CDR3 has 16 amino acids. J lost 6 bases, V lost 4 bases, and 9 bases had no gene match. The CDR3 DNA follows: TGTGCCAGCAGCTCGTCCCCCGGGACAGGGGTAAACATTCAGTACTTC. It is translated as CASSSSPGTGVNIQYF. The full variable domain, its missing parts supplied by reference TRBV7-2 and TRBJ2-4, is GAGVSQSPSNKVTEKGKDVELRCDPISGHTALYWYRQSLGQGLEFLIYFQGNSAPDKSGLPSDRFSAERTGGSVSTLTIQRTQQEDSAVYLCASSSSPGTGVNIQYFGAGTRLSVL.

The CDR3 coding sequence is TGTGCCAGTAGTATAGCAGGGACAGGGGGCGGGACGGCTTTCTTT. This codes for CASSIAGTGGGTAFF. The chain couples TRBV19 to TRBJ1-1, with 12 bases matching TRBD1. The V segment lost 1 base and the J segment 11 bases; nucleotides outside the gene matches: 8. Germline assignment: CDR1 LNHDA and CDR2 SQIVND (reference sequence). This CDR3 contains 15 residues.

This chain uses TRBV5-1 with TRBJ2-5; 10 positions match TRBD2. Germline CDR1 is SGHRS and CDR2 is YFSETQ. This CDR3 region has 15 residues. V gave up 4 bases and J gave up 5 bases; unmatched junction bases: 8. In nucleotides, the CDR3 is TGCGCCAGCAGCCAAACCGGGACTAGCGATGAGACCCAGTACTTC. Its protein product is CASSQTGTSDETQYF.

The chain recombines TRBV10-1 with TRBJ1-1; a possible D gene is TRBD1 (5 bases). Trimming removed 0 bases at V and 10 bases at J, with 21 bases between. This CDR3 region has 16 residues. Germline CDR1 and CDR2: WNHNN and SYGVQD (reference sequence). CDR3 loop: CASSESGKLGDSSAFF. For the CDR3, the DNA is TGCGCCAGCAGTGAGTCAGGAAAACTAGGGGACTCTTCAGCTTTCTTT.